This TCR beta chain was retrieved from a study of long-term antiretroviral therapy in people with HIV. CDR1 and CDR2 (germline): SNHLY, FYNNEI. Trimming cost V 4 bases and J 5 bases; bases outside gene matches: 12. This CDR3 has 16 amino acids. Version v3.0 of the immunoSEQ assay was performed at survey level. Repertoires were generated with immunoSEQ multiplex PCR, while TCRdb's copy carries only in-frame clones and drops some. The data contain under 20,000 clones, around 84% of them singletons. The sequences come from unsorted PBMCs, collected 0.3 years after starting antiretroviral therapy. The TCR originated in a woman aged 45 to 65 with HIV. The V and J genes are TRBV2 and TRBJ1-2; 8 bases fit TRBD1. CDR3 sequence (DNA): TGTGCCAGCAGTGGACAGGGGCGGCCCCCCGATTATGGCTACACCTTC. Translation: CASSGQGRPPDYGYTF.